These 29 T cell receptor beta chains came from one sample sequenced in a study of identical twins. TCRdb redid the calling of the 5' RACE reads with MiXCR, one entry per CDR3 protein. The data hold 400,000 to 550,000 distinct CDR3 sequences, with less than 25% observed a single time. The same sample was also used in a study of T cells expressing NK-cell markers.

The sample taken for sequencing was CD4+ T cells sorted from blood. These TCRs come from a woman between 18 and 30 years old in good health.

The CDR3 protein is CASSLSGATNEKLFF. The CDR3 DNA sequence: TGTGCCAGCAGTTTATCAGGTGCAACTAATGAAAAACTGTTTTTT. This chain connects TRBV12-3 or TRBV12-4 to TRBJ1-4; no clear D. V was pared by 2 bases and J by 0 bases, with 7 bases between. CDR3 length: 15 amino acids.

The V call is TRBV12-3 or TRBV12-4, the J call TRBJ1-2; no firm D call. Deletions cut 3 bases from V and 6 bases from J, with 8 bases between. The CDR3 is 12 amino acids. The chain's CDR3 is CASSFGNHGYTF. CDR3 in DNA: TGTGCCAGCAGTTTCGGGAACCATGGCTACACCTTC.

In its sample, this clonotype was seen a few times. V is TRBV20-1 and J is TRBJ2-3; the D is unclear. Between the trimmed V and J ends, which lost 5 bases and 0 bases, there was a span of 9 bases. The CDR3 consists of 13 residues. Germline assignment: CDR1 DFQATT and CDR2 SNEGSKA (reference sequence). The CDR3 loop reads CSARGASTDTQYF. The CDR3 nucleotides are TGCAGTGCTCGAGGAGCTAGCACAGATACGCAGTATTTT.

This clonotype has only a few counts. The V call is TRBV5-1, the J call TRBJ2-7; the match to TRBD1 covers 7 bases. V lost 1 base and J lost 3; bases outside the gene matches: 7. The CDR3 is 15 amino acids. Germline CDR1 is SGHRS and CDR2 is YFSETQ. CDR3 residues: CASSLSPGQSYEQYF. For the CDR3, the DNA is TGCGCCAGCAGCTTGTCCCCGGGACAGAGCTACGAGCAGTACTTC.

The gene calls are TRBV3-1 and TRBJ2-3; maybe TRBD2 (5 bases). The CDR3 spans 12 residues. V was trimmed by 3 bases and J by 8 bases, leaving 9 bases between them. The germline gives CDR1 LGHDT, CDR2 YNNKEL (reference sequence). The CDR3 region has the DNA TGTGCCAGCAGCCATTCCGAGGGTACGCAGTATTTT. This encodes CASSHSEGTQYF.

There are a few counts of this clonotype. This chain joins TRBV20-1 and TRBJ2-1, with a tentative D call TRBD2 (6 bases). Germline loops: CDR1 DFQATT, CDR2 SNEGSKA (reference sequence). The CDR3 contains 16 residues. V gave up 2 bases and J gave up 6 bases, with 20 bases separating them. CDR3 nucleotides: TGCAGTGCTAGACCTTTCCCCGGGACTCCAGGCAATGAGCAGTTCTTC. It codes for CSARPFPGTPGNEQFF.

Of note for this clonotype: This may come from a read error, since a much larger clone is one base off. The chain recombines TRBV5-1 with TRBJ2-1; D call uncertain. The germline CDR1 and CDR2 sequences are SGHRS and YFSETQ. The CDR3 has 13 residues. Between the trimmed V and J ends, which lost 2 bases and 3 bases, there was a span of 6 bases. CDR3 coding DNA: TGCGCCAGCAGCTTAACCTACTACAATGAGCAGTTCTTC. Encoded protein: CASSLTYYNEQFF. The full variable domain, completed using reference TRBV5-1 and TRBJ2-1, is KAGVTQTPRYLIKTRGQQVTLSCSPISGHRSVSWYQQTPGQGLQFLFEYFSETQRNKGNFPGRFSGRQFSNSRSEMNVSTLELGDSALYLCASSLTYYNEQFFGPGTRLTVL.

Concerning this clonotype: A read error may account for a junction end that differs from germline. This rearrangement joins TRBV20-1 to TRBJ2-4; TRBD2 matches at 12 bases. CDR1 and CDR2 from the germline V gene are DFQATT and SNEGSKA (reference sequence). The CDR3 consists of 15 residues. The CDR3 nucleotides read TGCTGTGCTAGAGCGACTAGCGGGGGTCTAAACATTCAGTACTTC. Protein: CCARATSGGLNIQYF.

The chain combines TRBV12-3 or TRBV12-4 with TRBJ2-1; D is unresolved. The CDR3 loop spans 13 amino acids. Between the trimmed V and J ends, which lost 7 bases and 6 bases, there was a span of 13 bases. The CDR3 bases are TGTGCCAGCAACGGGCTGGCCGGCAATGAGCAGTTCTTC. Protein sequence: CASNGLAGNEQFF.

The CDR3 here is CASSSGGPGNEQFF. The CDR3 DNA follows: TGTGCCAGCAGTTCGGGGGGGCCGGGGAATGAGCAGTTCTTC. This rearrangement joins TRBV9 to TRBJ2-1; 8 positions agree with TRBD2. Trimming at V came to 5 bases and at J to 7 bases, leaving 8 bases not matched to a gene. This CDR3 is 14 amino acids long. Germline lookup yields CDR1 SGDLS and CDR2 YYNGEE.

This clonotype was seen only a few times. J is TRBJ2-5 and V is TRBV27, with 7 nucleotides matching TRBD1. The length of the CDR3 is 15 residues. Germline lookup yields CDR1 MNHEY and CDR2 SMNVEV (reference sequence). J lost 7 bases, V lost 10 bases, and 18 bases had no gene match. The CDR3 here is CATKRIDRDDGTQYF. The DNA for the CDR3 is TGTGCCACCAAACGAATCGACAGGGATGATGGGACCCAGTACTTC.

This clonotype was seen a few times. DNA for the CDR3: TGCAGTGCCGTCGGGACAGTCCACACCGGGGAGCTGTTTTTT. Its translation: CSAVGTVHTGELFF. This chain connects TRBV20-1 to TRBJ2-2, with 7 bases identical to TRBD1. The CDR3 covers 14 residues. In germline, CDR1 is DFQATT, CDR2 SNEGSKA (reference sequence). V shed 6 bases and J 3 bases; nucleotides not matched to a gene: 7.

The V gene is TRBV20-1, the J gene TRBJ1-2; D may be TRBD1 (5 bases). CDR3 size: 13 residues. Germline CDR1 is DFQATT and CDR2 is SNEGSKA (reference sequence). CDR3 in amino acids: CFWGQAPNYGYTF. The CDR3 region has the DNA TGCTTCTGGGGCCAGGCTCCTAACTATGGCTACACCTTC.

This clonotype was counted between two and nine times. For the CDR3, the DNA is TGTGCCAGCAAAGGCGGGGGAACACGAGAGCAGTACTTC. This sequence encodes CASKGGGTREQYF. The chain has TRBV2 and TRBJ2-7; the match to TRBD2 covers 7 bases. This CDR3 comprises 13 residues. Germline trimming cut 7 bases from V and 7 bases from J; bases unmatched to any gene: 10. Germline V gene lookup returns CDR1 SNHLY and CDR2 FYNNEI.

The chain uses TRBV20-1 and TRBJ1-2, with D possibly being TRBD1 (5 bases). Per germline, CDR1 DFQATT and CDR2 SNEGSKA (reference sequence). V lost 3 bases to trimming and J lost 1 base, with 6 bases between them. The CDR3 contains 12 residues. The CDR3 DNA reads TGCAGTGCTAGGGGACGTAACTATGGCTACACCTTC. This codes for CSARGRNYGYTF.

The rearrangement uses TRBV27 and TRBJ2-7; possibly TRBD2 for D (6 bases). Trimming pared 6 bases from V and 2 bases from J, leaving 14 bases between. The CDR3 runs to 14 residues. Germline V gene lookup returns CDR1 MNHEY and CDR2 SMNVEV (reference sequence). CDR3 protein: CASRTYGTPYEQYF. The DNA for the CDR3 is TGTGCCAGCAGAACCTACGGGACTCCCTACGAGCAGTACTTC.

The genes are TRBV21-1 and TRBJ2-1; no check of the table's D call, TRBD1, against the DNA was made. TRBV21-1 is a pseudogene locus. The CDR3 covers 16 residues. The CDR3 protein is CASTSRQTSSYNEQFF. For the CDR3, the DNA is TGTGCCAGCACCTCCAGACAGACCAGCTCCTACAATGAGCAGTTCTTC.

This clonotype was seen once. The CDR3 DNA is TGCGCCAGCAGCCAATTATTTGAGGATGAGCAGTTCTTC. Amino acid sequence: CASSQLFEDEQFF. The chain joins TRBV4-3 to TRBJ2-1; D ambiguous. CDR3 length: 13 amino acids. Germline V CDR1 and CDR2: LGHNA, YSLEER. Deletions cut 2 bases from V and 8 bases from J, with 10 bases between.

The genes are TRBV6-1 and TRBJ2-2; D might be TRBD1 (6 bases). Trimming removed 2 bases from V and 2 bases from J, with 18 bases in between. This CDR3 region has 18 residues. Germline CDR1 reads MNHNS; CDR2 reads SASEGT. CDR3 amino acids: CASSELGPRTANTGELFF. In DNA, the CDR3 is TGTGCCAGCAGTGAACTGGGCCCCCGGACAGCAAACACCGGGGAGCTGTTTTTT.

The V and J genes are TRBV18 and TRBJ2-3, with D tentatively TRBD1 or TRBD2 (5 bases each). The V gene lost 1 base and the J gene lost 6 bases, with 23 bases spanning the gap. This CDR3 is 18 amino acids long. The germline V gene encodes CDR1 KGHSH and CDR2 LQKENI. The CDR3 is CASSPRGAQASRLDTQYF. The DNA of the CDR3 is TGTGCCAGCTCACCACGAGGGGCTCAAGCGTCCCGTCTGGATACGCAGTATTTT.

This clonotype was recorded a few times. This chain joins TRBV7-9 and TRBJ1-3, with no clear D. V dropped 1 base and J dropped 5 bases, with 18 bases sitting between them. This CDR3 contains 17 residues. CDR1 is SEHNR and CDR2 is FQNEAQ in the germline V gene (reference sequence). CDR3 loop: CASSLVRSNQYRNTIYF. The CDR3 DNA reads TGTGCCAGCAGCTTAGTGCGGTCGAATCAGTACCGAAACACCATATATTTT.

In its sample, this clonotype was seen a few times. The rearrangement uses TRBV12-3 or TRBV12-4 and TRBJ2-5, with D perhaps given as TRBD1 or TRBD2 (5 bases each). V was shortened by 6 bases and J by 6 bases, with 14 bases between the two germline ends. CDR3 size: 13 residues. CDR3 residues: CASSLGLAKTQYF. In DNA form, the CDR3 reads TGTGCCAGCAGCCTGGGGCTAGCAAAGACCCAGTACTTC.

This chain joins TRBV7-9 and TRBJ2-7; D tentatively reads TRBD1 or TRBD2 (6 bases each). This CDR3 has 14 amino acids. CDR1 is SEHNR, CDR2 FQNEAQ, per germline (reference sequence). The germline V and J ends were trimmed by 4 bases and 5 bases, with 15 bases remaining between them. CDR3: CASSSGAGPNEQYF. CDR3 nucleotides: TGTGCCAGCAGCTCGGGGGCCGGTCCCAACGAGCAGTACTTC.

The rearrangement links TRBV20-1 to TRBJ2-3, with TRBD1 identical over 10 bases. Germline V gene lookup returns CDR1 DFQATT and CDR2 SNEGSKA (reference sequence). The trim removed 2 bases at V and 5 bases at J, leaving 13 bases unmatched. This CDR3 region has 17 residues. CDR3 loop: CSARRQWDRGSQDTQYF. CDR3 bases: TGCAGTGCTAGACGGCAGTGGGACAGGGGAAGCCAAGATACGCAGTATTTT.

V is TRBV20-1 and J is TRBJ2-1; TRBD2 is a possible D gene (5 bases). Germline V gene lookup returns CDR1 DFQATT and CDR2 SNEGSKA (reference sequence). The CDR3 is made up of 12 amino acids. Between the trimmed V and J ends, which lost 5 bases and 7 bases, there was a span of 12 bases. In nucleotides, the CDR3 is TGCAGTGCTGGACGGACGGGAAATGAGCAGTTCTTC. Its translation: CSAGRTGNEQFF.

In DNA, the CDR3 is TGCAGCGTTGAATCGGAAAGAGATACGCAGTATTTT. It codes for CSVESERDTQYF. The chain links TRBV29-1 to TRBJ2-3; unclear D gene. This CDR3 is built from 12 residues. The germline V gene encodes CDR1 SQVTM and CDR2 ANQGSEA. Trimming took 2 bases from V and 5 from J, leaving 8 bases between them.

This clonotype was observed a handful of times. The V call is TRBV12-3 or TRBV12-4, the J call TRBJ2-2, with D uncertain. Deletions cut 2 bases from V and 7 bases from J, with 8 bases between. This CDR3 region has 13 residues. DNA for the CDR3: TGTGCCAGCAGTTTAATAGGGATCGGGGAGCTGTTTTTT. Protein: CASSLIGIGELFF.

As regards this clonotype: Since a much larger clone is just one base distant, this may be a read error. The rearrangement uses TRBV11-2 and TRBJ2-1, with D tentatively TRBD2 (5 bases). Germline CDR1 and CDR2: SGHAT and FQNNGV. This CDR3 has 14 amino acids. V lost 0 bases to trimming and J lost 8 bases, with 11 bases between them. For the CDR3, the DNA is TGTGCCAGCAGCTTAGATCGGAGGCACCATGAGCAGTTCTTC. Translated: CASSLDRRHHEQFF.

There are a few counts of this clonotype. The chain combines TRBV12-3 or TRBV12-4 with TRBJ2-2; D gene ambiguous. This CDR3 has 17 amino acids. V was shortened by 5 bases and J by 7 bases, with 23 bases between the two germline ends. The CDR3 sequence is CASSPRSGPQRGGELFF. CDR3 DNA: TGTGCCAGCAGTCCCAGATCGGGCCCACAACGCGGCGGGGAGCTGTTTTTT.